In this sample, the clone carrying this TCR beta chain turned up once. The target antigen is unknown. This record comes from a study of monozygotic twins with cystic fibrosis. Points from the study as a whole: Clonality was generally low (median about 0.01), higher in the most severe patients. In 13 of 16 pairs, V gene usage was closest to the co-twin's.

The CDR3 has 19 amino acids. Method: immunoSEQ multiplex PCR; TCRdb's copy keeps in-frame clones and lacks some. The profile covers some 25,000 clones, with approximately 96% appearing a single time and approximately 3% taken by the ten largest. This rearrangement joins TRBV21-1 to TRBJ1-2; no check of the table's D call, TRBD1, against the DNA was made. TRBV21-1 is given as a pseudogene. Source material: blood. The sequence was collected from a girl aged 2 to 9 with cystic fibrosis. CDR3 bases: TGTGCCAGCAGTAAATCCCGCCCGCCGGGACAGTCCGTAAGGTATGGCTACACCTTC. Translation gives CASSKSRPPGQSVRYGYTF.